There are a few counts of the clone carrying this T cell receptor (beta chain). Antigen specificity is unknown. TCRdb reanalysed the RT-PCR reads using MiXCR and keeps one entry per CDR3 protein. In the table there are over 650,000 distinct CDR3 sequences, roughly 18% of which are singletons. This sample is part of a study of response to subunit inactivated influenza vaccine. Study-level findings and limits: The authors suggested that few new T cells are recruited per seasonal influenza vaccination.

The V end was cut by 0 bases, the J end by 3 bases, with 10 bases between. CDR3 length equals 15 residues. Germline V gene data show CDR1 as KGHSH and CDR2 as LQKENI. The chain recombines TRBV18 with TRBJ2-3; tentative D call: TRBD2 (5 bases). Sequences were derived from PBMCs from blood, sampled about 5 days after vaccination. This TCR was recovered from a man over 45 who received an inactivated influenza vaccine. CDR3 protein: CASSPPSSGTDTQYF. CDR3 nucleotides: TGTGCCAGCTCACCACCATCGTCGGGAACAGATACGCAGTATTTT.